This T cell receptor (beta chain) was found in a study of STAT5B mutations in CD4+ large granular lymphocyte leukemia. Sequenced by immunoSEQ multiplex PCR; TCRdb stores in-frame clones only, minus some. In the table there are 34,000 or so clones, around 85% of which are singletons. This clone came up once. V lost 4 bases, J lost 3 bases, and 20 bases lay in between. The CDR3 length is 17 residues. Per germline, CDR1 SGHRS and CDR2 YFSETQ. The clonotype originates from a human donor in good health. V is TRBV5-1 and J is TRBJ2-1; D may be TRBD2 (6 bases). The sequenced material came from CD4+ T cells from blood buffy coats. The CDR3 spells CASSADSGTVYYNEQFF. The CDR3 DNA sequence: TGCGCCAGCAGCGCCGATTCCGGGACTGTATACTACAATGAGCAGTTCTTC. Full variable domain (remainder filled in from reference TRBV5-1 and TRBJ2-1): KAGVTQTPRYLIKTRGQQVTLSCSPISGHRSVSWYQQTPGQGLQFLFEYFSETQRNKGNFPGRFSGRQFSNSRSEMNVSTLELGDSALYLCASSADSGTVYYNEQFFGPGTRLTVL.